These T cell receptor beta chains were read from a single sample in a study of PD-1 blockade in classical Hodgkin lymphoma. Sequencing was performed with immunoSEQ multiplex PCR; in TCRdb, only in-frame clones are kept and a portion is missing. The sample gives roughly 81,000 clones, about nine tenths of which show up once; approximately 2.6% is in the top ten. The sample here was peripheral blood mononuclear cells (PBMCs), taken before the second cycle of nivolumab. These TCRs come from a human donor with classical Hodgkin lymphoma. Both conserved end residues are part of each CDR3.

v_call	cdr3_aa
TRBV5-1	CASSPPAGADTQYF
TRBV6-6	CASRPGTGAYEQYF
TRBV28	CASSSPGLSQWHGYTF
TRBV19	CASSFSLGASGNTIYF
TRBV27	CASSLTTGRIREKLFF
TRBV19	CASSTDREGGYTF
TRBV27	CASYSRGLAAYNEQFF
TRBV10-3	CAISEQGTGATGNTIYF
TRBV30	CAWSTGARGNEKLFF
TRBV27	CASKGQGGSYEQYF
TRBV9	CASSDPRQGASYNEQFF
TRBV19	CASSFDRESYNEQFF
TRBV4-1	CASSQALPQRTSGQRYYGYTF
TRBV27	CASSPTGTEQETQYF
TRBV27	CASQRTITGELFF
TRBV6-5	CASSISGGTHNEQFF
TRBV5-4	CASSLKGLVTYTQYF
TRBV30	CAWSVGSNSYEQYF
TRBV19	CASSLPGRLLFF
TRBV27	CASSLTERPNNEQFF